This T cell receptor beta chain was documented in a study of T cells in tumors after PD-1 blockade. About the research overall: Excluded were patients with checkpoint blockade, immunosuppressants, or radiotherapy or other anti-cancer therapy within 4 weeks. Treatment was either pembrolizumab 200 mg every 3 weeks or cemiplimab 350 mg every 2 weeks. On average, peripheral blood gave 100,000 to 140,000 TCR templates and under 45,000 unique clonotypes.

Broader study findings: Peripheral recruitment is suggested, as some novel exhausted tumor clones were in pre-treatment blood.

Turning to this clone: The antigen is not known.

The protocol was immunoSEQ multiplex PCR, while the TCRdb copy is restricted to in-frame clones and leaves out a portion. The table lists around 50,000 clones, 79% of them singletons. Sequencing used PBMCs, obtained before anti-PD-1 treatment. The TCR sequence derives from a human donor with basal cell carcinoma.

The CDR3 nucleotides read TGTGCCAGCAGGGACAGGAATGCAGGGGGCGGGGGCTATGGCTACACCTTC. Translation gives CASRDRNAGGGGYGYTF. This chain joins TRBV28 and TRBJ1-2, with 8 bases aligning to TRBD1. Germline loops: CDR1 MDHEN, CDR2 SYDVKM. The CDR3 spans 17 residues. Trimming removed 6 bases from V and 4 bases from J; junction bases left unmatched: 16.